One sample yielded the 14 T cell receptor beta chains listed below, sequenced in a study of PD-1 blockade in classical Hodgkin lymphoma (dated by TCRdb to the early 2020s). The sample's time point label is to be understood as: cycle 4 day 1 (C4D1), after five to seven weeks of nivolumab. Relapse after autologous stem cell transplantation had occurred in all trial patients, and cohorts A, B and C were distinguished by prior brentuximab vedotin exposure. Library preparation was by the immunoSEQ multiplex PCR assay. TCRdb's version of the immuneACCESS table is confined to in-frame rearrangements and falls short of the full clone set. An unresolved V gene accounts for under half of the shortfall where checked; the remainder is of unknown origin. The sample records 100,000 or so clones, about nine tenths of which are singletons. The top ten hold about 20% of the sample. Source: peripheral blood mononuclear cells (PBMCs), taken before the fourth cycle of nivolumab. The receptors derive from a human donor with classical Hodgkin lymphoma.

V usage is TRBV9 and J usage is TRBJ2-7; 7 bases match TRBD1. The CDR3 is 16 residues long. In germline, CDR1 is SGDLS, CDR2 YYNGEE. Germline trimming cut 0 bases from V and 2 bases from J; bases unmatched to any gene: 8. The CDR3 here is CASSVGGGTETYEQYF. The CDR3 bases are TGTGCCAGCAGCGTAGGGGGTGGGACAGAAACCTACGAGCAGTACTTC.

V and J are TRBV6-6 and TRBJ2-3; 7 bases map to TRBD2. Germline CDR1 reads MNHNY; CDR2 reads SVGAGI (reference sequence). Trimming took 2 bases from V and 3 from J; bases not matched to a gene: 8. The CDR3 spans 16 residues. The CDR3 DNA sequence: TGTGCCAGCAGTTACGGTGCGGGAGTTTTAACAGATACGCAGTATTTT. Its translation is CASSYGAGVLTDTQYF.

The chain carries TRBV6-1 and TRBJ1-4; D is possibly TRBD1 (5 bases). CDR3 length: 15 residues. V lost 4 bases, J lost 2 bases, and 11 bases lay in between. Germline V gene lookup returns CDR1 MNHNS and CDR2 SASEGT. The CDR3, as DNA: TGTGCCAGCAGTGGAAGGGGTTCCACTAATGAAAAACTGTTTTTT. It encodes CASSGRGSTNEKLFF.

V is TRBV21-1 and J is TRBJ2-1; the listed D gene, TRBD1, was not tested against the DNA. TRBV21-1 is a pseudogene. The CDR3 loop spans 16 amino acids. CDR3 protein: CASSNYGQYSYNEQFF. The CDR3, as DNA: TGTGCCAGCAGCAACTATGGACAGTACTCCTACAATGAGCAGTTCTTC.

The chain links TRBV30 to TRBJ1-2; 8 bases align to TRBD1. Trimming removed 5 bases from V and 1 base from J; junction bases left unmatched: 3. The CDR3 loop spans 13 amino acids. Germline-derived CDR1 and CDR2 are GTSNPN and SVGIG (reference sequence). DNA for the CDR3: TGTGCCTGGGAGACAGGGGTTAACTATGGCTACACCTTC. This encodes CAWETGVNYGYTF. Full variable domain (rest looked up from reference TRBV30 and TRBJ1-2): SQTIHQWPATLVQPVGSPLSLECTVEGTSNPNLYWYRQAAGRGLQLLFYSVGIGQISSEVPQNLSASRPQDRQFILSSKKLLLSDSGFYLCAWETGVNYGYTFGSGTRLTVV.

The V call is TRBV5-4, the J call TRBJ2-1; TRBD2 matches at 10 bases. V dropped 3 bases and J dropped 13; count of bases not matched to a gene: 10. The CDR3 runs 14 residues. Per germline, CDR1 SGHNT and CDR2 YYREEE (reference sequence). The CDR3 here is CASSSKSSGSTQFF. The CDR3 DNA is TGTGCCAGCAGCTCTAAGTCTAGCGGGAGTACCCAGTTCTTC.

V and J are TRBV18 and TRBJ1-3, with TRBD1 matching over 7 bases. Looked up from germline, CDR1 is KGHSH and CDR2 is LQKENI. Germline trimming cut 3 bases from V and 2 bases from J; bases unmatched to any gene: 7. This CDR3 spans 16 amino acids. The CDR3 nucleotides are TGTGCCAGCTCACCCTTGGATACAGGGGCTGGAAACACCATATATTTT. Amino acid sequence: CASSPLDTGAGNTIYF. The full variable domain, its missing parts supplied by reference TRBV18 and TRBJ1-3, is NAGVMQNPRHLVRRRGQEARLRCSPMKGHSHVYWYRQLPEEGLKFMVYLQKENIIDESGMPKERFSAEFPKEGPSILRIQQVVRGDSAAYFCASSPLDTGAGNTIYFGEGSWLTVV.

This clone was seen just once. The chain carries TRBV5-1 and TRBJ2-7; 9 nucleotides line up with TRBD1. V lost 3 bases and J lost 7; bases outside the gene matches: 8. Germline CDR1 and CDR2: SGHRS and YFSETQ. The CDR3 contains 14 residues. CDR3 nucleotide sequence: TGCGCCAGCAGCTGGGGGGGACAGGGACGAGAGCAGTACTTC. Translation gives CASSWGGQGREQYF.

The chain carries TRBV5-3 and TRBJ2-7; D unclear. TRBV5-3 is identified as an open reading frame with a role that is uncertain. Trimming left V 0 bases short and J 2 bases short, with 6 bases between. The CDR3 totals 13 residues. CDR3 loop: CARSLDGAYEQYF. CDR3 nucleotide sequence: TGTGCCAGAAGCTTGGATGGTGCCTACGAGCAGTACTTC.

The chain links TRBV6-5 to TRBJ2-1; TRBD1 aligns across 7 bases. Trimming at V came to 4 bases and at J to 0 bases, leaving 6 bases not matched to a gene. This CDR3 is 16 amino acids long. Germline V gene lookup returns CDR1 MNHEY and CDR2 SVGAGI. This CDR3 reads CASSWNRDSSYNEQFF. Here the CDR3 DNA reads TGTGCCAGCAGTTGGAACCGGGACAGCTCCTACAATGAGCAGTTCTTC.

The V call is TRBV30, the J call TRBJ2-3; D is uncertain. Germline CDR1 is GTSNPN and CDR2 is SVGIG (reference sequence). V shed 2 bases and J shed 4 bases, with 10 bases lying between them. The CDR3 loop spans 13 amino acids. CDR3 residues: CAWSRSPPDTQYF. CDR3 in DNA: TGTGCCTGGAGTCGTTCCCCACCAGATACGCAGTATTTT. Together with reference TRBV30 and TRBJ2-3, the CDR3 gives the full variable domain: SQTIHQWPATLVQPVGSPLSLECTVEGTSNPNLYWYRQAAGRGLQLLFYSVGIGQISSEVPQNLSASRPQDRQFILSSKKLLLSDSGFYLCAWSRSPPDTQYFGPGTRLTVL.

The V and J genes are TRBV4-3 and TRBJ1-5, with TRBD1 matching 7 bases. V was pared by 4 bases and J by 1 base, with 4 bases of the junction left unmatched. Germline CDR1 is LGHNA and CDR2 is YSLEER. The CDR3 is made up of 15 amino acids. The CDR3 sequence: CASSPDRASNQPQHF. The CDR3 nucleotides are TGCGCCAGCAGCCCCGACAGGGCAAGCAATCAGCCCCAGCATTTT.

This clone was picked up a small number of times. V and J are TRBV19 and TRBJ1-5; possibly TRBD1 for D (5 bases). CDR3 length: 15 amino acids. V was trimmed by 6 bases and J by 1 base, leaving 13 bases between them. CDR1 and CDR2 (germline): LNHDA, SQIVND (reference sequence). The CDR3 is CASRGVGMSNQPQHF. CDR3 sequence (DNA): TGTGCCAGTAGAGGGGTAGGGATGAGCAATCAGCCCCAGCATTTT.

The rearrangement joins TRBV15 to TRBJ2-7; weak D call: TRBD1 (7 bases). This CDR3 comprises 17 residues. V lost 3 bases and J lost 1, with 19 bases in between. Germline assignment: CDR1 LNHNV and CDR2 YYDKDF (reference sequence). The CDR3, as DNA: TGTGCCACCAGCAGGGAACCTCAGGGGGGAGAGTCCTACGAGCAGTACTTC. Its protein is CATSREPQGGESYEQYF. Drawing the rest from reference TRBV15 and TRBJ2-7, the complete variable domain is DAMVIQNPRYQVTQFGKPVTLSCSQTLNHNVMYWYQQKSSQAPKLLFHYYDKDFNNEADTPDNFQSRRPNTSFCFLDIRSPGLGDTAMYLCATSREPQGGESYEQYFGPGTRLTVT.